Listed here is a single TCR beta chain. Separate cDNA molecules each had unique molecular identifiers attached to them. MiXCR was run by TCRdb on the 5' RACE reads, yielding one entry per CDR3 protein. The table has 37,000 or so distinct CDR3 sequences, 4.7% seen once; the top ten hold around 5%. This sample is drawn from a study of early T cells in non-severe SARS-CoV-2 infection. CDR1 and CDR2 from the germline V gene are SEHNR and FQNEAQ (reference sequence). V was clipped by 6 bases and J by 3 bases; unmatched bases: 3. This CDR3 region has 14 residues. The receptor was isolated from an adult who was a healthcare worker with PCR-confirmed SARS-CoV-2 infection or an uninfected control (not recorded which). The rearrangement uses TRBV7-9 and TRBJ2-2; 8 nucleotides line up with TRBD2. Sequenced material: whole blood. CDR3 DNA sequence: TGTGCCAGCAGGCGGGGGGCCGACACCGGGGAGCTGTTTTTT. Its protein product is CASRRGADTGELFF.